This T cell receptor (beta chain) was profiled in a study of T cells expressing NK-cell markers. Whole-study context: The eight sequenced donors comprised seven who were HCMV-seropositive and one who was seronegative. General study findings and limits: Top CD8+ clonotypes included the dominant CD3+CD56+NKG2C+ clonotypes in five to seven donors.

This CDR3 has 21 residues. Note on this clonotype: Its antigen is as yet unknown.

What made the TCR beta cDNA was 5'RACE template switching with UMIs. TCRdb reprocessed the 5' RACE reads; each CDR3 protein has one entry and no DNA is given. Found here are around 280,000 distinct CDR3 sequences; the top ten clones hold about 0.4%. The clonotype was recovered from a man aged 18 to 30 in good health. The chain employs TRBV12-3 or TRBV12-4 and TRBJ2-4; absent DNA, TCRdb's TRBD2 call cannot be checked. The sample was blood T cells: a sorted CD56 or NKG2C T cell subset, CD4+ or CD8+ T cells, or bulk PBMC T cells (not recorded which). The CDR3 here is CASSLRRAGLAGGPEGDIQYF.